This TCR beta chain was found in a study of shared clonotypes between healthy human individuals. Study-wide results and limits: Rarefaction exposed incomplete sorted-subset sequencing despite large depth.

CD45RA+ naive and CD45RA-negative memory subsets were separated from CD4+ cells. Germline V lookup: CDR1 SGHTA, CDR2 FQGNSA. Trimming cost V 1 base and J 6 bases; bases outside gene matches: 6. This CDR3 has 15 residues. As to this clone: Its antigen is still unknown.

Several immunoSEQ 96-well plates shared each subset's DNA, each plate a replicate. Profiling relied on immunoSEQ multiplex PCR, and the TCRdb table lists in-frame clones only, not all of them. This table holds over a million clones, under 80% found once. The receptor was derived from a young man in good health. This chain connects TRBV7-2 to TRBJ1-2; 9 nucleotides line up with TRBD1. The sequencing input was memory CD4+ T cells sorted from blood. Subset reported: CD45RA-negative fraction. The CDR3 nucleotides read TGTGCCAGCAGCTTAGAGGGACAGGGAGGCCATGGCTACACCTTC. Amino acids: CASSLEGQGGHGYTF.